Presented here are 27 T cell receptor beta chains from one specimen sequenced in a study of radiotherapy plus CTLA-4 blockade in lung cancer. The protocol was immunoSEQ multiplex PCR, while the TCRdb copy is restricted to in-frame clones and leaves out a portion. The sample shows tens of thousands of clones, roughly 84% of them seen only once. The starting material was peripheral blood, obtained from a patient treated with radiotherapy plus ipilimumab. The receptors were sampled from a human donor with non-small cell lung cancer whose response to radiotherapy plus ipilimumab could not be evaluated.

This chain uses TRBV7-9 with TRBJ2-5; 7 nucleotides agree with TRBD1. The CDR3 extends over 14 amino acids. V trimming: 0 bases; J trimming: 2 bases; junction bases outside the gene matches: 0. CDR1 and CDR2 (germline): SEHNR, FQNEAQ (reference sequence). CDR3 sequence (DNA): TGTGCCAGCAGCTTAGCGGACAGGCAAGAGACCCAGTACTTC. It encodes CASSLADRQETQYF.

This clone was seen a single time. The rearrangement joins TRBV6-6 to TRBJ1-1, with D possibly being TRBD1 (5 bases). CDR3 length: 13 residues. Germline V gives CDR1 MNHNY, CDR2 SVGAGI (reference sequence). The V end lost 6 bases, the J end lost 4 bases, and 12 bases lay between the germline ends. The CDR3 spells CASSLPGATEAFF. The CDR3 DNA follows: TGTGCCAGCAGCCTACCTGGGGCCACTGAAGCTTTCTTT.

The CDR3 DNA follows: TGTGCCAGCAGCGCCTATCAAGCTTCAGGTGAGCAGTTCTTC. Translating it yields CASSAYQASGEQFF. V is TRBV9 and J is TRBJ2-1; D not certain. Germline V gene lookup returns CDR1 SGDLS and CDR2 YYNGEE. Trimming cost V 3 bases and J 9 bases, with 16 bases left between them. The CDR3 loop spans 14 amino acids. Full variable domain (remainder filled in from reference TRBV9 and TRBJ2-1): DSGVTQTPKHLITATGQRVTLRCSPRSGDLSVYWYQQSLDQGLQFLIQYYNGEERAKGNILERFSAQQFPDLHSELNLSSLELGDSALYFCASSAYQASGEQFFGPGTRLTVL.

The chain joins TRBV25-1 to TRBJ2-5, with 7 bases that match TRBD1. V lost 4 bases to trimming and J lost 5 bases; unmatched junction nucleotides: 7. Germline V gene lookup returns CDR1 MGHDK and CDR2 SYGVNS. There are 14 residues in the CDR3. The CDR3 coding sequence is TGTGCCAGCAGTGCGCGACAGGGAGATGAGACCCAGTACTTC. The encoded protein is CASSARQGDETQYF.

The chain links TRBV5-1 to TRBJ1-6; 7 nucleotides agree with TRBD1. J lost 4 bases, V lost 0 bases, and 7 bases had no gene match. CDR3 size: 17 residues. Germline V gives CDR1 SGHRS, CDR2 YFSETQ. Here the CDR3 DNA reads TGCGCCAGCAGCTTGGAGGCAGGGGGTGGGTATAATTCACCCCTCCACTTT. This translates into CASSLEAGGGYNSPLHF.

This sequence joins TRBV5-1 and TRBJ1-2; D is unclear. Trimming removed 0 bases at V and 4 bases at J, with 10 bases between. Germline V gene lookup returns CDR1 SGHRS and CDR2 YFSETQ. The CDR3 spans 14 residues. The CDR3 DNA sequence: TGCGCCAGCAGCTTGGCTCCCGGGGTCTATGGCTACACCTTC. Translation: CASSLAPGVYGYTF.

The CDR3 DNA is TGCGCCAGCAAGCGGGGGAGCACAGATACGCAGTATTTT. It translates to CASKRGSTDTQYF. This sequence joins TRBV5-1 and TRBJ2-3, with 8 nucleotides matching TRBD2. The ends lost 6 bases at V and 0 bases at J; junction bases unmatched: 0. Per the germline V gene, CDR1 is SGHRS and CDR2 is YFSETQ. This CDR3 has 13 amino acids.

This chain uses TRBV7-2 with TRBJ2-4; D perhaps matches TRBD2 (6 bases). From germline, CDR1 is SGHTA and CDR2 FQGNSA. The CDR3 runs 14 residues. V lost 5 bases and J lost 5, with 13 bases in between. The chain's CDR3 is CASSPPGVQNIQYF. The DNA for the CDR3 is TGTGCCAGCAGCCCCCCGGGGGTGCAAAACATTCAGTACTTC.

This clone was seen a handful of times. This sequence joins TRBV20-1 and TRBJ1-1, with unresolved D. V was pared by 3 bases and J by 0 bases, with 2 bases between. Germline V gene sequence: CDR1 DFQATT, CDR2 SNEGSKA (reference sequence). The CDR3 sequence is 11 residues long. CDR3 sequence reads: CSASMNTEAFF. The CDR3 DNA is TGCAGTGCTAGTATGAACACTGAAGCTTTCTTT.

This sequence joins TRBV6-5 and TRBJ1-1; perhaps TRBD1 as D (6 bases). There are 11 residues in the CDR3. Germline-derived CDR1 and CDR2 are MNHEY and SVGAGI. Trimming removed 9 bases from V and 5 bases from J, with 10 bases in between. The CDR3 nucleotides are TGTGCCAGTCTAAGGGGGACTGAAGCTTTCTTT. Its protein product is CASLRGTEAFF.

The chain joins TRBV29-1 to TRBJ2-1, with TRBD2 matching over 10 bases. Losses at the gene ends were 3 bases for V and 10 bases for J; bases not matched to a gene: 6. CDR3 length: 13 residues. From germline, CDR1 is SQVTM and CDR2 ANQGSEA. In DNA, the CDR3 is TGCAGCGTTGAGGCACTAGCGGGGTGGGAGCAGTTCTTC. Its translation: CSVEALAGWEQFF.

The genes are TRBV6-5 and TRBJ1-4; 7 nucleotides agree with TRBD1. Germline assignment: CDR1 MNHEY and CDR2 SVGAGI. With 5 bases clipped from V and 7 bases from J, the junction kept 7 bases outside the gene matches. The CDR3 totals 14 residues. The chain's CDR3 is CASSRQGEGEKLFF. The CDR3 DNA reads as TGTGCCAGCAGTCGACAGGGTGAGGGTGAAAAACTGTTTTTT.

V and J are TRBV18 and TRBJ2-7, with 8 bases that match TRBD1. The CDR3 contains 15 residues. After removal of 4 bases from V and 3 bases from J, the junction contained 8 bases not matched to a gene. CDR1 and CDR2 from the germline V gene are KGHSH and LQKENI. The CDR3 nucleotides are TGTGCCAGCTCACGCGGACAGGGATTAGGCTACGAGCAGTACTTC. As protein: CASSRGQGLGYEQYF. Full variable domain (outside the CDR3, taken from reference TRBV18 and TRBJ2-7): NAGVMQNPRHLVRRRGQEARLRCSPMKGHSHVYWYRQLPEEGLKFMVYLQKENIIDESGMPKERFSAEFPKEGPSILRIQQVVRGDSAAYFCASSRGQGLGYEQYFGPGTRLTVT.

The chain has TRBV10-3 and TRBJ1-1; TRBD1 aligns across 7 bases. V was pared by 2 bases and J by 5 bases, with 17 bases of the junction left unmatched. The CDR3 spans 18 residues. In germline, CDR1 is ENHRY, CDR2 SYGVKD. The CDR3 loop is CAISETGVGQPDGTEAFF. The CDR3 nucleotides read TGTGCCATCAGTGAGACAGGGGTGGGTCAACCGGACGGGACTGAAGCTTTCTTT.

This clone came up once. The V and J genes are TRBV7-6 and TRBJ2-5; 11 bases align to TRBD2. This CDR3 is 16 amino acids long. Germline CDR1 reads SGHVS; CDR2 reads FNYEAQ. Trimming at V came to 4 bases and at J to 2 bases, leaving 6 bases not matched to a gene. The CDR3 sequence: CASSSSLAGVQETQYF. CDR3 sequence (DNA): TGTGCCAGCAGCTCTTCACTAGCGGGAGTTCAAGAGACCCAGTACTTC.

This clone was detected only once. The chain uses TRBV20-1 and TRBJ1-1; D is uncertain. CDR1 is DFQATT and CDR2 is SNEGSKA in the germline V gene (reference sequence). Trimming stripped 4 bases from V and 3 bases from J, with 3 bases between. The CDR3 consists of 10 residues. CDR3 sequence: CSATDTEAFF. CDR3 sequence (DNA): TGCAGTGCTACGGACACTGAAGCTTTCTTT.

This rearrangement joins TRBV5-1 to TRBJ2-2; a possible D gene is TRBD1 (6 bases). CDR1 is SGHRS, CDR2 YFSETQ, per germline. This CDR3 region has 14 residues. Between the trimmed V and J ends, which lost 1 base and 5 bases, there was a span of 9 bases. CDR3 sequence: CASSLSQGTGELFF. Here the CDR3 DNA reads TGCGCCAGCAGCTTGTCCCAGGGGACCGGGGAGCTGTTTTTT.

This chain joins TRBV5-5 and TRBJ1-6, with 7 bases lining up with TRBD1. Per the germline V gene, CDR1 is SGHKS and CDR2 is YYEKEE (reference sequence). After removal of 3 bases from V and 5 bases from J, the junction contained 11 bases not matched to a gene. The CDR3 is 17 amino acids. The CDR3 reads CASSSNPTTGHNSPLHF. Written as DNA, the CDR3 is TGTGCCAGCAGCTCCAACCCGACGACAGGGCATAATTCACCCCTCCACTTT. The entire variable domain, with the rest obtained from reference TRBV5-5 and TRBJ1-6, is as follows: DAGVTQSPTHLIKTRGQQVTLRCSPISGHKSVSWYQQVLGQGPQFIFQYYEKEERGRGNFPDRFSARQFPNYSSELNVNALLLGDSALYLCASSSNPTTGHNSPLHFGNGTRLTVT.

The rearrangement joins TRBV29-1 to TRBJ1-2, with 7 bases fitting TRBD1. Trimming took 6 bases from V and 4 from J; bases not matched to a gene: 5. Germline CDR1 SQVTM, CDR2 ANQGSEA. CDR3 length equals 12 residues. The CDR3 loop is CSVPGTAYGYTF. The CDR3 bases are TGCAGCGTACCCGGGACAGCCTATGGCTACACCTTC.

The CDR3 nucleotides are TGTGCCAGCAGTTCCTTTCGGGACAGGGGAAACTACGAGCAGTACTTC. It is translated as CASSSFRDRGNYEQYF. This chain connects TRBV6-5 to TRBJ2-7; 10 nucleotides line up with TRBD1. The CDR3 is 16 residues long. Germline CDR1 reads MNHEY; CDR2 reads SVGAGI. Trimming removed 4 bases from V and 3 bases from J; junction bases left unmatched: 9.

V usage is TRBV7-7 and J usage is TRBJ2-5, with D maybe TRBD1 (6 bases). The germline gives CDR1 SSHAT, CDR2 FNYEAQ (reference sequence). This CDR3 has 14 amino acids. Trimming removed 1 base at V and 3 bases at J, with 9 bases between. The CDR3 DNA is TGTGCCAGCAGCTTAGATTCAGGGGAAGAGACCCAGTACTTC. Translation: CASSLDSGEETQYF.

This clone has only a few counts. This chain uses TRBV4-2 with TRBJ1-6, with no clear D. The germline V gene encodes CDR1 LGHNA and CDR2 YNFKEQ. The CDR3 covers 16 residues. Trimming removed 1 base at V and 9 bases at J, with 16 bases between. CDR3 protein: CASSQASVAAGSPLHF. The CDR3 nucleotides read TGTGCCAGCAGCCAAGCTTCCGTGGCGGCTGGTTCACCCCTCCACTTT.

The genes are TRBV9 and TRBJ1-1, with TRBD1 identical over 8 bases. Looked up from germline, CDR1 is SGDLS and CDR2 is YYNGEE. This CDR3 is 15 amino acids long. Trimming took 4 bases from V and 5 from J; bases not matched to a gene: 10. The CDR3 spells CASSPVQGALTEAFF. The DNA for the CDR3 is TGTGCCAGCAGCCCGGTGCAGGGGGCTTTGACTGAAGCTTTCTTT.

This chain connects TRBV27 to TRBJ1-6; no definite D call. V dropped 3 bases and J dropped 10 bases, with 16 bases sitting between them. Per germline, CDR1 MNHEY and CDR2 SMNVEV (reference sequence). The CDR3 extends over 15 amino acids. The CDR3 region has the DNA TGTGCCAGCAGTTTGGCCAGGCCCCAGTGGTCACCCCTCCACTTT. The encoded protein is CASSLARPQWSPLHF.

The chain joins TRBV5-1 to TRBJ1-1; D is unclear. CDR3 size: 14 residues. Germline CDR1 reads SGHRS; CDR2 reads YFSETQ. The ends were cut back, 7 bases at V and 4 bases at J, with 17 bases in the middle. As DNA, the CDR3 is TGCGCCAGCTCTTCTCTATCGGCGGGCACTGAAGCTTTCTTT. Residues: CASSSLSAGTEAFF.

The chain uses TRBV13 and TRBJ1-4, with TRBD1 matching over 9 bases. V shed 3 bases and J 5 bases; nucleotides not matched to a gene: 10. The CDR3 covers 17 residues. The germline V gene has CDR1 PRHDT and CDR2 FYEKMQ (reference sequence). This CDR3 is CASSFKRTGTGNEKLFF. The CDR3 bases are TGTGCCAGCAGCTTCAAACGAACCGGGACAGGGAATGAAAAACTGTTTTTT.

The chain has TRBV7-9 and TRBJ1-2; 9 nucleotides match TRBD1. The germline gives CDR1 SEHNR, CDR2 FQNEAQ (reference sequence). V dropped 0 bases and J dropped 0; count of bases not matched to a gene: 5. The CDR3 is 17 residues long. The CDR3 DNA reads as TGTGCCAGCAGCTTAGCGGGACAGGGCCCCGCTAACTATGGCTACACCTTC. As protein: CASSLAGQGPANYGYTF. The full variable domain, rest sourced from reference TRBV7-9 and TRBJ1-2, is DTGVSQNPRHKITKRGQNVTFRCDPISEHNRLYWYRQTLGQGPEFLTYFQNEAQLEKSRLLSDRFSAERPKGSFSTLEIQRTEQGDSAMYLCASSLAGQGPANYGYTFGSGTRLTVV.